The rows below give T cell receptor beta chains drawn from one sample of a study of shared clonotypes between healthy human individuals. TCRdb's table, derived via immunoSEQ multiplex PCR, lists solely in-frame clones and lacks some. The sample consists of 550,000 to 700,000 clones, around 73% of them appearing once. The sample was memory CD4+ T cells sorted from blood. Receptors were obtained from a woman aged 30 to 39 in good health. CDR3s include the opening cysteine and the closing phenylalanine or tryptophan. A D gene is named only where the DNA matches it firmly. Not every row has a clone size; where given, it reads once, few, many or a size class.

J: TRBJ2-5; size: -; V: TRBV7-9; D: TRBD1; DNA: TGTGCCAGCAGCTATCGGACAGGGCCAGAGACCCAGTACTTC; CDR3: CASSYRTGPETQYF
J: TRBJ1-3; size: few; V: TRBV6-5; D: -; DNA: TGTGCCAGCAGCCCCAGGTTCTCTGGAAACACCATATATTTT; CDR3: CASSPRFSGNTIYF
J: TRBJ1-2; size: -; V: TRBV7-2; D: -; DNA: TGTGCCAGCAGCGCGGACGGTAACTATGGCTACACCTTC; CDR3: CASSADGNYGYTF
J: TRBJ1-4; size: few; V: TRBV27; D: -; DNA: TGTGCCAGCAGTCCGACAGGAAGGGGTGAAAAACTGTTTTTT; CDR3: CASSPTGRGEKLFF
J: TRBJ1-5; size: -; V: TRBV19; D: -; DNA: TGTGCCAGTAGTATAGATCCTCCCGGGACCGATAGCAATCAGCCCCAGCATTTT; CDR3: CASSIDPPGTDSNQPQHF
J: TRBJ2-1; size: -; V: TRBV5-4; D: TRBD2; DNA: TGTGCCAGCAGCCCTGGACTAGCGGGAGTGTCTGAGCAGTTCTTC; CDR3: CASSPGLAGVSEQFF
J: TRBJ1-1; size: -; V: TRBV27; D: -; DNA: TGTGCCAGCAGTTTTGGTCCGGGACCCACTGAAGCTTTCTTT; CDR3: CASSFGPGPTEAFF
J: TRBJ2-3; size: -; V: TRBV11-2; D: -; DNA: TGTGCCAGCAGCTTGGGTCCCAGAAGCACAGATACGCAGTATTTT; CDR3: CASSLGPRSTDTQYF
J: TRBJ1-5; size: -; V: TRBV7-9; D: -; DNA: TGTGCCAGCAGCTTAGGGCGGGGCAATCAGCCCCAGCATTTT; CDR3: CASSLGRGNQPQHF
J: TRBJ1-2; size: -; V: TRBV27; D: -; DNA: TGTGCCAGCAGTTTATCGAGTGGAAATAACTATGGCTACACCTTC; CDR3: CASSLSSGNNYGYTF
J: TRBJ2-6; size: few; V: TRBV11-2; D: -; DNA: TGTGCCAGCAGCTTATTTTCTGCTCACTCTGGGGCCAACGTCCTGACTTTC; CDR3: CASSLFSAHSGANVLTF
J: TRBJ2-2; size: -; V: TRBV11-3; D: TRBD2; DNA: TGTGCCAGCGGGGTAGCGGGAGCTGACGGGGAGCTGTTTTTT; CDR3: CASGVAGADGELFF
J: TRBJ2-7; size: -; V: TRBV6-5; D: TRBD1; DNA: TGTGCTAGCAGTTACTACAGGGGGTCAGGTGAGCAGTACTTC; CDR3: CASSYYRGSGEQYF
J: TRBJ2-3; size: -; V: TRBV18; D: TRBD2; DNA: TGTGCCAGCTCACCGGCCGGGGGGGGCGGCTCAGATACGCAGTATTTT; CDR3: CASSPAGGGGSDTQYF
J: TRBJ1-2; size: -; V: TRBV7-9; D: TRBD1; DNA: TGTGCCAGCAGCGAGGGGGCTGGGACAGATAAAACCTATGGCTACACCTTC; CDR3: CASSEGAGTDKTYGYTF
J: TRBJ2-7; size: -; V: TRBV10-2; D: TRBD2; DNA: TGCGCCAGCAGTGGGGGTAGCGGGAATTCGGGGGCCTACGAGCAGTACTTC; CDR3: CASSGGSGNSGAYEQYF
J: TRBJ1-3; size: -; V: TRBV4-1; D: -; DNA: TGCGCCAGCAGCCAAGATCCCGGCGACGCAATCTCTGGAAACACCATATATTTT; CDR3: CASSQDPGDAISGNTIYF
J: TRBJ2-7; size: -; V: TRBV7-8; D: -; DNA: TGTGCCAGCAGCTTAGTCGAAACGGGCTACGAGCAGTACTTC; CDR3: CASSLVETGYEQYF
J: TRBJ2-2; size: -; V: TRBV19; D: TRBD2; DNA: TGTGCCAGTAACCCTCCTAGCGGGAGGGCCACCGGGGAGCTGTTTTTT; CDR3: CASNPPSGRATGELFF
J: TRBJ2-5; size: -; V: TRBV11-2; D: -; DNA: TGTGCCAGCAGCTCCCATAAAGGGGGCCAAGAGACCCAGTACTTC; CDR3: CASSSHKGGQETQYF
J: TRBJ2-5; size: -; V: TRBV28; D: -; DNA: TGTGCCAGCAGCAAAATTACAAAGACCCAGTACTTC; CDR3: CASSKITKTQYF
J: TRBJ1-1; size: few; V: TRBV4-1; D: -; DNA: TGCGCCAGCAGCCCCCGTGGGGCGGGGGCTGAAGCTTTCTTT; CDR3: CASSPRGAGAEAFF
J: TRBJ2-7; size: few; V: TRBV28; D: -; DNA: TGTGCCAGCAGTTTAAACCACGAGCAGTACTTC; CDR3: CASSLNHEQYF
J: TRBJ2-1; size: -; V: TRBV5-1; D: TRBD2; DNA: TGCGCCAGCAGCTTGGGTTCTCTAGCGGGGGTCAATGAGCAGTTCTTC; CDR3: CASSLGSLAGVNEQFF
J: TRBJ2-5; size: -; V: TRBV28; D: -; DNA: TGTGCCAGCAGTTTAGAACAGACACTGACCCAGTACTTC; CDR3: CASSLEQTLTQYF
J: TRBJ2-5; size: -; V: TRBV11-2; D: TRBD2; DNA: TGTGCCAGCAGCTTAATGTCGGGCGCGCGGGAGGCTTTGACCCAGTACTTC; CDR3: CASSLMSGAREALTQYF
J: TRBJ1-1; size: once; V: TRBV4-1; D: -; DNA: TGCGCCAGCAGCCACAGGGCGGGGAACACTGAAGCTTTCTTT; CDR3: CASSHRAGNTEAFF
J: TRBJ2-7; size: -; V: TRBV7-2; D: TRBD1; DNA: TGTGCCAGCAGCTTAGCCACCGGGACAGTATTCTACGAGCAGTACTTC; CDR3: CASSLATGTVFYEQYF
J: TRBJ2-5; size: -; V: TRBV11-2; D: TRBD2; DNA: TGTGCCAGCAGCTGGACTAGCGGACGGGAGGAGACCCAGTACTTC; CDR3: CASSWTSGREETQYF
J: TRBJ1-2; size: few; V: TRBV27; D: -; DNA: TGTGCCAGCCCCGGGAGAGACTATGGCTACACCTTC; CDR3: CASPGRDYGYTF
J: TRBJ1-5; size: few; V: TRBV19; D: TRBD1; DNA: TGTGCCAGTAGTACTCAGGGGGATCAGCCCCAGCATTTT; CDR3: CASSTQGDQPQHF
J: TRBJ1-1; size: -; V: TRBV6-6; D: -; DNA: TGTGCCAGCAGTTACCAAGAGAGCACTGAAGCTTTCTTT; CDR3: CASSYQESTEAFF
J: TRBJ2-1; size: -; V: TRBV5-1; D: TRBD1; DNA: TGCGCCAGCAGCTTGGGATCACCGGGACAGGGGGCTTGGGAGCAGTTCTTC; CDR3: CASSLGSPGQGAWEQFF
J: TRBJ2-5; size: -; V: TRBV28; D: TRBD2; DNA: TGTGCCAGCAGTCCGGGGGGGACCCAAGAGACCCAGTACTTC; CDR3: CASSPGGTQETQYF
J: TRBJ1-2; size: -; V: TRBV19; D: -; DNA: TGTGCCAGTAGTATAGAAGGACAGCTATTCTATGGCTACACCTTC; CDR3: CASSIEGQLFYGYTF
J: TRBJ2-1; size: -; V: TRBV18; D: TRBD2; DNA: TGTGCCAGCTCACCCTGGGCTAGCGGGAGAGGGGGATACAATGAGCAGTTCTTC; CDR3: CASSPWASGRGGYNEQFF
J: TRBJ1-1; size: -; V: TRBV27; D: -; DNA: TGTGCCAGCAACATGGGGAGGGAACCCCCGAGAGCTTTCTTT; CDR3: CASNMGREPPRAFF
J: TRBJ2-7; size: -; V: TRBV11-2; D: TRBD2; DNA: TGTGCCAGCAGCCGAGGTTTTGGCGGGGGCTACGAGCAGTACTTC; CDR3: CASSRGFGGGYEQYF
J: TRBJ2-1; size: -; V: TRBV28; D: TRBD2; DNA: TGTGCCAGCACTCGACTAGCGGGATCCTACAATGAGCAGTTCTTC; CDR3: CASTRLAGSYNEQFF
J: TRBJ2-3; size: -; V: TRBV5-1; D: TRBD1; DNA: TGCGCCAGCAGCGTAACAGGGGACGATACGCAGTATTTT; CDR3: CASSVTGDDTQYF